This TCR beta chain was recorded in a study of metastatic and nonmetastatic thyroid tumors (TCRdb year 2020). In the study overall: Repertoires from peripheral blood and from tumor or nodule tissue samples of malignant and benign thyroid patients were compared.

Receptors were amplified or captured by PCR. The run used an Illumina HiSeq 4000. High-throughput sequencing was used to profile the TCR beta-chain CDR3 region of each patient. The source study handled its data this way. CDR3 differences across clinicopathological groups were used to build a classifier for discriminating distant-metastatic papillary thyroid cancer patients. The Shannon index was used to measure repertoire diversity, and the Morisita-Horn index was used to measure how similar tumor and blood repertoires were. Using fastp trimming at Q25 and MiXCR clonotype assembly, TCRdb reanalyzed the public sequencing data and kept in-frame beta chains. The authors' filters were not applied to this entry. The sample records 60,000 or so clones, just over 4% of which are singletons. Under 25% of the sample is in the top ten clones. General conclusions and limits of the study: In both blood and tumor samples, malignant tumors were reported to have significantly higher TCR beta diversity than benign nodules.

Ten or more counts support this clone. Its antigen remains undetermined. Base quality data are lacking; no much larger clone is found one base away. Counted from cysteine to phenylalanine, this CDR3 has 17 amino acids. Just CDR3 DNA is preserved here, 51 bases in frame from base 1. V drops 3 bases and J drops 0 bases, leaving 12 bases in between. CDR1 is given as SNHLY and CDR2 as FYNNEI, both from the germline V gene. Before undergoing thyroid surgery, none of the patients had been given any kind of treatment. The study retrospectively analysed patient clinical samples collected from about 2012 to 2018 using T-cell receptor beta sequencing.

The sequence joins TRBV2 to TRBJ1-6; the D gene is possibly TRBD1, with 6 bases matching. The sequence came from a female donor with papillary thyroid cancer or a benign thyroid nodule (not recorded which). Some clones in this sample may be carry-over from other donors' samples. The material sequenced was blood. The nucleotide sequence is TGTGCCAGCAGTGAGGGTCAGGGGAGCTCCTATAATTCACCCCTCCACTTT. Its product reads: CASSEGQGSSYNSPLHF.